Listed below are T cell receptor beta chains from one sample, sequenced in a study of control samples from healthy donors and cancer patients. Sequencing used immunoSEQ multiplex PCR; TCRdb keeps in-frame clones, though not all of them. Of about 220,000 clones detected, over 90% appear once; the ten largest clones hold over 1.2%. What was sequenced was blood. Receptors originate from a man aged 50-59 years in good health. Both conserved end residues are part of each CDR3. D genes are given only for firm matches. The size entry is marked missing in some rows and otherwise reads once, few, many or a size class.

D gene	V gene	J gene	clone size	CDR3 DNA	CDR3 protein
TRBD1	TRBV10-3	TRBJ2-2	NA	TGTGCCATCAGTAGAACAGGGGGCGCTTCTAACGGGGAGCTGTTTTTT	CAISRTGGASNGELFF
NA	TRBV6-6	TRBJ1-5	NA	TGTGCCAGCAGCAAGGGGGGAGTTGGCTGGGATCAGCCCCAGCATTTT	CASSKGGVGWDQPQHF
NA	TRBV18	TRBJ2-5	NA	TGTGCCAGCTCACTTCTGCCCCTGTACCAAGAGACCCAGTACTTC	CASSLLPLYQETQYF
NA	TRBV28	TRBJ1-2	NA	TGTGCCAGCAGTTTAGGGCAGGTGAATGGCTACACCTTC	CASSLGQVNGYTF
NA	TRBV9	TRBJ2-3	NA	TGTGCCAGCAGCGGAGGACCGAGCGGCACAGATACGCAGTATTTT	CASSGGPSGTDTQYF
TRBD2	TRBV7-9	TRBJ2-3	NA	TGTGCCAGCAGCTTAGCTAGCGGGGGGCCCACAGATACGCAGTATTTT	CASSLASGGPTDTQYF
NA	TRBV5-6	TRBJ1-1	NA	TGTGCCAGCAGCTTGCGACAGGTGAACACTGAAGCTTTCTTT	CASSLRQVNTEAFF
TRBD1	TRBV5-1	TRBJ2-5	NA	TGCGCCAGCAGCTCTAGACAGGGGGCGATAGAGGAGACCCAGTACTTC	CASSSRQGAIEETQYF
NA	TRBV4-3	TRBJ1-1	NA	TGCGCCAGCAGCCAAGATCAGCAGGGGTCTGAAGCTTTCTTT	CASSQDQQGSEAFF
TRBD2	TRBV6-5	TRBJ2-1	NA	TGTGCCAGCGGACTAGCGGGGATCAATGAGCAGTTCTTC	CASGLAGINEQFF
NA	TRBV3-1/TRBV3-2	TRBJ2-5	NA	TGTGCCAGCAGCCAATCGACAGGAGCCCAAGAGACCCAGTACTTC	CASSQSTGAQETQYF
NA	TRBV5-1	TRBJ2-3	NA	TGCGCCAGCAATGTGCAGGGCACAGATACGCAGTATTTT	CASNVQGTDTQYF
NA	TRBV7-9	TRBJ2-7	NA	TGTGCCAGCAGCTTAGTGATTCGGTCGGTATTAACCTACGAGCAGTACTTC	CASSLVIRSVLTYEQYF
NA	TRBV11-3	TRBJ1-1	NA	TGTGCCAGCAGCTTACGGGTGTGGGCTGAAGCTTTCTTT	CASSLRVWAEAFF
NA	TRBV28	TRBJ2-5	NA	TGTGCCAGCAGTCCCCGGGACCAAGAGACCCAGTACTTC	CASSPRDQETQYF
NA	TRBV6-4	TRBJ1-1	NA	TGTGCCAGCAAATTAGACAGCTCATCTACGGGCGAAGCTTTCTTT	CASKLDSSSTGEAFF
TRBD1	TRBV27	TRBJ1-1	once	TGTGCCAGCAGTACGCGACAGGGGGGCACTGAAGCTTTCTTT	CASSTRQGGTEAFF
NA	TRBV3-1/TRBV3-2	TRBJ2-1	NA	TGTGCCAGCGGACAGTCCCACTCCTACAATGAGCAGTTCTTC	CASGQSHSYNEQFF
TRBD2	TRBV25-1	TRBJ2-7	NA	TGTGCCAGCAGTGATTTTCCGGGGGGGCCCTACGAGCAGTACTTC	CASSDFPGGPYEQYF
NA	TRBV2	TRBJ1-1	once	TGTGCCAGCAGTGAATCGGAACGGATGAACACTGAAGCTTTCTTT	CASSESERMNTEAFF
TRBD1	TRBV28	TRBJ1-4	NA	TGTGCCAGCAGTTTTATGGAGGGGGCTAGGGGAAAACTGTTTTTT	CASSFMEGARGKLFF
NA	TRBV5-1	TRBJ1-6	NA	TGCGCCAGCAGCTTGCGTCGGTCGGGTGAGGGGTCACCCCTCCACTTT	CASSLRRSGEGSPLHF
NA	TRBV28	TRBJ1-1	NA	TGTGCCAGCAGTGCCCCCGAGGGGGGAGATAACACTGAAGCTTTCTTT	CASSAPEGGDNTEAFF
NA	TRBV5-1	TRBJ1-2	NA	TGCGCCAGCAGCTTGGGCGGCGCCGTCGATGGCTACACCTTC	CASSLGGAVDGYTF
NA	TRBV19	TRBJ1-5	few	TGTGCCAGTAGTAGGGGGCTCCGGGACACTCCCCAGCCCCAGCATTTT	CASSRGLRDTPQPQHF
NA	TRBV19	TRBJ1-1	NA	TGTGCCAGTAGTATCGAACCGGGCTGGAACACTGAAGCTTTCTTT	CASSIEPGWNTEAFF
NA	TRBV19	TRBJ1-4	NA	TGTGCCAGTAGAACTGGGCAAAAAAATGAAAAACTGTTTTTT	CASRTGQKNEKLFF
NA	TRBV13	TRBJ1-2	NA	TGTGCCAGCAGGGAGGGGATAGCTAACTATGGCTACACCTTC	CASREGIANYGYTF
NA	TRBV5-4	TRBJ2-5	once	TGTGCCAGCAGTTATCGTGGTCGAGCGGTGGTGGGGGAGACCCAGTACTTC	CASSYRGRAVVGETQYF
NA	TRBV5-1	TRBJ1-2	NA	TGCGCCAGCAGCTTGGGTATGCGGGTGGAAGGCTACACCTTC	CASSLGMRVEGYTF
NA	TRBV6-5	TRBJ2-7	NA	TGTGCCAGCATGTGGGTCCTAGACCCGTACGAGCAGTACTTC	CASMWVLDPYEQYF
NA	TRBV20-1	TRBJ2-3	NA	TGCAGTGCTAGTCGGCTACCCCCCGTCCAGGATACGCAGTATTTT	CSASRLPPVQDTQYF
NA	TRBV18	TRBJ2-7	NA	TGTGCCAGCTCACCGCTAACAGGGCAAACTTTGTACGAGCAGTACTTC	CASSPLTGQTLYEQYF
TRBD1	TRBV24-1	TRBJ1-2	NA	TGTGCCACCAGTGAACCAGGGGGCCACTATGGCTACACCTTC	CATSEPGGHYGYTF
TRBD2	TRBV6-2/TRBV6-3	TRBJ2-5	NA	TGTGCCAGCAGTTACCACCTTAGCGGGGAGACCCAGTACTTC	CASSYHLSGETQYF
NA	TRBV29-1	TRBJ2-5	NA	TGCAGCTGTTCTACAGAGACCCAGTACTTC	CSCSTETQYF
TRBD2	TRBV2	TRBJ2-2	NA	TGTGCCCGCAGAGTTCGGGGGGGGAACACCGGGGAGCTGTTTTTT	CARRVRGGNTGELFF
NA	TRBV19	TRBJ1-1	NA	TGTGCCAGTAGTATATGGGGACGGGCAAACACTGAAGCTTTCTTT	CASSIWGRANTEAFF
NA	TRBV5-1	TRBJ2-3	NA	TGCGCCAGCAGCCCCCAGGGTCCCACAGATACGCAGTATTTT	CASSPQGPTDTQYF
TRBD2	TRBV9	TRBJ2-7	NA	TGTGCCAGCATAGCGGGGGGACCCCACTACGAGCAGTACTTC	CASIAGGPHYEQYF
NA	TRBV24-1	TRBJ2-1	once	TGTGCCACCAGTGATCCAAAACCCAGCTCCTACAATGAGCAGTTCTTC	CATSDPKPSSYNEQFF
NA	TRBV10-3	TRBJ2-2	few	TGTGCCATCAGTGGTTACGGGACCCTGGAGGGAACCGGGGAGCTGTTTTTT	CAISGYGTLEGTGELFF
TRBD1	TRBV5-1	TRBJ2-3	NA	TGCGCCAGCAGCCCGACAGGGCCCCCACACCCAGATACGCAGTATTTT	CASSPTGPPHPDTQYF
NA	TRBV19	TRBJ1-2	once	TGTGCCAGTAGTATCCGGGAGCGCGGCTACACCTTC	CASSIRERGYTF
NA	TRBV5-5	TRBJ2-7	NA	TGTGCCAGCAGCTACGTTTCAGGGGCGAGCTACGAGCAGTACTTC	CASSYVSGASYEQYF
NA	TRBV6-5	TRBJ2-7	NA	TGTGCCAGCAGTTCTACCAGGGGCTTCTACGAGCAGTACTTC	CASSSTRGFYEQYF
NA	TRBV29-1	TRBJ2-3	NA	TGCAGCGTTGTGAGTCTTCTCAGCACAGATACGCAGTATTTT	CSVVSLLSTDTQYF
NA	TRBV3-1/TRBV3-2	TRBJ1-3	NA	TGTGCCAGCAGCCAAGAGGGTATAGGAAACACCATATATTTT	CASSQEGIGNTIYF
TRBD1	TRBV19	TRBJ2-7	NA	TGTGCCAGTAGGGGGACAGGGGACGCCTACGAGCAGTACTTC	CASRGTGDAYEQYF
NA	TRBV19	TRBJ1-5	once	TGTGCCAGTAGCCTTACAATTAACAGGGACCAGCCCCAGCATTTT	CASSLTINRDQPQHF
TRBD1	TRBV6-1	TRBJ2-7	NA	TGTGCCAGCAGTGAAGGTACAGGGGGAGTTTACGAGCAGTACTTC	CASSEGTGGVYEQYF
NA	TRBV30	TRBJ1-1	NA	TGTGCCTGGAGCCAGCTGAACACTGAAGCTTTCTTT	CAWSQLNTEAFF
NA	TRBV6-2/TRBV6-3	TRBJ1-5	NA	TGTGCCAGCAGTAGGGGCTATAGCAATCAGCCCCAGCATTTT	CASSRGYSNQPQHF
NA	TRBV3-1/TRBV3-2	TRBJ1-1	NA	TGTGCCAGCAGCCGAACCTCAGGGTACACTGAAGCTTTCTTT	CASSRTSGYTEAFF
NA	TRBV7-3	TRBJ1-1	NA	TGTGCCAGCAGCTGGACAATGAACACTGAAGCTTTCTTT	CASSWTMNTEAFF
NA	TRBV4-3	TRBJ1-1	NA	TGCGCCAGCAGCCAAGATCTAACTGGGATAAGAGGGCCTGAAGCTTTCTTT	CASSQDLTGIRGPEAFF
NA	TRBV9	TRBJ2-1	NA	TGTGCCAGCAGCGTGACCCTCGTGGCCTACAATGAGCAGTTCTTC	CASSVTLVAYNEQFF
NA	TRBV3-1/TRBV3-2	TRBJ1-2	NA	TGTGCCAGCAGCCAAGATGGGGATGCCTATGGCTACACCTTC	CASSQDGDAYGYTF
TRBD1	TRBV11-2	TRBJ2-5	NA	TGTGCCAGCAGCCGCCATCACAGGGGCGACAAGGGGACCCAGTACTTC	CASSRHHRGDKGTQYF